One and the same sample provided the 2 T cell receptor beta chains below, sequenced in a study of blood T cells in healthy people across ages. Through a sample-barcoded 5' primer and a J-beta primer mix, a second PCR was run for 7 to 11 cycles. TCRdb itself ran the 5' RACE reads through MiXCR, one entry per CDR3 protein. Of 1.5 million to 2 million distinct CDR3 sequences listed, 40% to 55% are singletons. Sequencing was done on a sample of blood. These receptors all stem from a woman between 40 and 55 years old in good health.

The chain couples TRBV6-2 or TRBV6-3 to TRBJ2-1; D is undetermined. Trimming shortened V by 7 bases and J by 7 bases, and 8 bases separated the two germline ends. This CDR3 spans 11 amino acids. The V gene's germline CDR1 is MNHEY and CDR2 SVGEGT. Written as DNA, the CDR3 is TGTGCCAGCACCCACGGGAATGAGCAGTTCTTC. It translates to CASTHGNEQFF.

V is TRBV12-3 or TRBV12-4 and J is TRBJ1-2; a possible D gene is TRBD1 (6 bases). This CDR3 spans 12 amino acids. V shed 7 bases and J shed 6 bases, with 12 bases lying between them. The CDR3 region has the DNA TGTGCCAGCACCTCGACAGGAGATGGCTACACCTTC. This sequence encodes CASTSTGDGYTF.